Presented here are 19 T cell receptor beta chains from one specimen sequenced in a study of T cell responses to AZD1222 COVID-19 vaccine. TCRdb's copy holds only in-frame clones and misses some; the assay was immunoSEQ multiplex PCR. The data contain approximately 180,000 clones, almost 90% of them singletons. This specimen was peripheral blood, taken on day 0 of AZD1222 vaccination. The receptors shown here come from an adult in good health.

The V and J genes are TRBV10-1 and TRBJ2-2, with D perhaps matching TRBD2 (6 bases). The length of the CDR3 is 15 residues. The germline V gene encodes CDR1 WNHNN and CDR2 SYGVQD (reference sequence). V lost 0 bases and J 8 bases, leaving 13 bases between the germline ends. In nucleotides, the CDR3 is TGCGCCAGCAGTGAGTCGAATAGCGGCCGGGGGGAGCTGTTTTTT. This gives the protein CASSESNSGRGELFF.

The chain combines TRBV7-9 with TRBJ1-2; D is unclear. In germline, CDR1 is SEHNR, CDR2 FQNEAQ (reference sequence). Trimming stripped 1 base from V and 7 bases from J, with 10 bases between. There are 13 residues in the CDR3. The CDR3 is CASSLGPESGYTF. The DNA for the CDR3 is TGTGCCAGCAGCTTAGGCCCGGAGTCTGGCTACACCTTC.

This rearrangement joins TRBV11-2 to TRBJ2-3; D gene ambiguous. The CDR3 contains 11 residues. Trimming stripped 6 bases from V and 5 bases from J, with 6 bases between. Germline V CDR1 and CDR2: SGHAT, FQNNGV. The CDR3 nucleotides read TGTGCCAGCAGTTATGGAGATACGCAGTATTTT. Its protein is CASSYGDTQYF.

CDR3 sequence reads: CASSTARGSYNEQFF. CDR3 in DNA: TGCGCCAGCAGCACCGCCAGGGGATCCTACAATGAGCAGTTCTTC. The V gene is TRBV5-1, the J gene TRBJ2-1; D possibly corresponds to TRBD1 (6 bases). Trimming cost V 4 bases and J 1 base, with 12 bases left between them. This CDR3 comprises 15 residues. CDR1 and CDR2 (germline): SGHRS, YFSETQ.

The rearrangement links TRBV30 to TRBJ1-5; D unclear. Germline loops: CDR1 GTSNPN, CDR2 SVGIG (reference sequence). The CDR3 extends over 15 amino acids. V was shortened by 8 bases and J by 0 bases, with 17 bases between the two germline ends. CDR3 nucleotides: TGTGCCAGTAGCTCTGATAAGGCTAGCAATCAGCCCCAGCATTTT. This encodes CASSSDKASNQPQHF.

The gene calls are TRBV5-4 and TRBJ2-1, with 7 bases aligning to TRBD1. This CDR3 has 14 residues. From germline, CDR1 is SGHNT and CDR2 YYREEE (reference sequence). V dropped 2 bases and J dropped 8; count of bases not matched to a gene: 7. CDR3 in amino acids: CASSFSSDRDEQFF. For the CDR3, the DNA is TGTGCCAGCAGCTTCTCGAGTGACAGGGATGAGCAGTTCTTC.

The CDR3 bases are TGTGCCAGCAGCGTAACGGAGGGCGCTCAAGCTTTCTTT. This encodes CASSVTEGAQAFF. The chain is built from TRBV9 and TRBJ1-1; D is unresolved. Germline loops: CDR1 SGDLS, CDR2 YYNGEE. V was trimmed by 1 base and J by 9 bases, leaving 13 bases between them. This CDR3 is 13 amino acids long.

This clone has only one observation. This chain joins TRBV5-6 and TRBJ2-5; D is perhaps TRBD2 (5 bases). V was clipped by 2 bases and J by 4 bases, with 15 bases between them. Germline assignment: CDR1 SGHDT and CDR2 YYEEEE. This CDR3 region has 15 residues. CDR3 region: CASSFLRSGRETQYF. The DNA of the CDR3 is TGTGCCAGCAGCTTCTTGAGGTCGGGGAGAGAGACCCAGTACTTC.

The chain employs TRBV6-4 and TRBJ2-3; TRBD2 is a possible D gene (5 bases). This CDR3 has 15 residues. In germline, CDR1 is MRHNA, CDR2 SNTAGT. V was cut by 3 bases and J by 2 bases, with 12 bases left in between. In DNA, the CDR3 is TGTGCCAGCAGTGAGGGAGAGCGCTCCACAGATACGCAGTATTTT. It codes for CASSEGERSTDTQYF.

This clone has a single count. V gene TRBV7-2 combines with J gene TRBJ2-5; no firm D call. The V gene lost 2 bases and the J gene lost 7 bases, with 14 bases spanning the gap. Germline lookup yields CDR1 SGHTA and CDR2 FQGNSA. The CDR3 sequence is 14 residues long. The CDR3 is CASSLRAAIPTQYF. The CDR3 coding sequence is TGTGCCAGCAGCTTACGGGCCGCCATTCCGACCCAGTACTTC.

The genes are TRBV3-1 (or the pseudogene TRBV3-2) and TRBJ2-4; D might be TRBD2 (5 bases). CDR3 length: 22 residues. Germline V gene lookup returns CDR1 LGHDT and CDR2 YNNKEL (reference sequence). V shed 2 bases and J shed 1 base, with 30 bases lying between them. As DNA, the CDR3 is TGTGCCAGCAGCCAAAACCCCGGGTCGGGGTTCTTGTCCGGGCCTGCCAAAAACATTCAGTACTTC. Translated, it gives CASSQNPGSGFLSGPAKNIQYF.

V is TRBV25-1 and J is TRBJ2-7; 7 nucleotides agree with TRBD1. The CDR3 spans 15 residues. Per germline, CDR1 MGHDK and CDR2 SYGVNS. With V trimmed by 4 bases and J by 5 bases, 11 bases remained unmatched. The CDR3 reads CASSGLQGSPNEQYF. The CDR3 coding sequence is TGTGCCAGCAGTGGGTTACAGGGGTCCCCTAACGAGCAGTACTTC.

The V and J genes are TRBV6-5 and TRBJ1-5, with no clear D. This CDR3 has 15 amino acids. V lost 6 bases to trimming and J lost 0 bases, with 12 bases between them. The germline gives CDR1 MNHEY, CDR2 SVGAGI. The CDR3 DNA sequence: TGTGCCAGCAGCGAGGACGGGTATAGCAATCAGCCCCAGCATTTT. Protein: CASSEDGYSNQPQHF.

The chain joins TRBV10-2 to TRBJ2-2; D remains ambiguous. CDR1 is WSHSY, CDR2 SAAADI, per germline. The germline V and J ends were trimmed by 7 bases and 3 bases, with 12 bases remaining between them. CDR3 length: 14 residues. CDR3 DNA: TGCGCCAGCACGGTCGGCCTATACACCGGGGAGCTGTTTTTT. Protein product: CASTVGLYTGELFF.

This clone was found a few times. The chain couples TRBV7-9 to TRBJ2-2; 7 nucleotides line up with TRBD1. The V segment lost 10 bases and the J segment 0 bases; nucleotides outside the gene matches: 5. The CDR3 runs to 14 residues. Per germline, CDR1 SEHNR and CDR2 FQNEAQ (reference sequence). In DNA, the CDR3 is TGTGCCAATACGGGGACAGCGAACACCGGGGAGCTGTTTTTT. Translation gives CANTGTANTGELFF.

For the CDR3, the DNA is TGTGCCAGCAGCCAGGGGGCGGGGGGGCTGGAGACCCAGTACTTC. Amino acids: CASSQGAGGLETQYF. The genes are TRBV11-3 and TRBJ2-5, with D perhaps matching TRBD2 (9 bases). Trimming shortened V by 5 bases and J by 5 bases, and 18 bases separated the two germline ends. CDR3 size: 15 residues. Germline V lookup: CDR1 SGHNT, CDR2 YENEEA.

This chain connects TRBV20-1 to TRBJ1-1; no definite D call. CDR1 is DFQATT, CDR2 SNEGSKA, per germline (reference sequence). Trimming pared 6 bases from V and 6 bases from J, leaving 11 bases between. This CDR3 is built from 11 residues. The chain's CDR3 is CSASPESEAFF. The CDR3 DNA is TGCAGTGCCTCCCCCGAGTCTGAAGCTTTCTTT.

This chain connects TRBV10-3 to TRBJ1-2; TRBD1 matches 7 bases. The CDR3 is made up of 14 amino acids. The germline CDR1 and CDR2 sequences are ENHRY and SYGVKD. J gave up 8 bases and V 6 bases, and 12 bases lay outside the gene matches. Here the CDR3 reads CAIRNADRVGGYTF. DNA for the CDR3: TGTGCCATCAGAAACGCCGACAGGGTGGGCGGCTACACCTTC.

The V gene is TRBV10-3, the J gene TRBJ2-7; D is possibly TRBD2 (7 bases). The CDR3 runs 15 residues. Germline V gene sequence: CDR1 ENHRY, CDR2 SYGVKD. V lost 2 bases, J lost 6 bases, and 17 bases lay in between. The CDR3, as DNA: TGTGCCATCAGTGAGCCTTGGGAGGGGGAGGGCGAGCAGTACTTC. Protein: CAISEPWEGEGEQYF.